A selection of T cell receptor beta chains follows, all from one sample in a study of radiotherapy plus CTLA-4 blockade in lung cancer. Sequencing used immunoSEQ multiplex PCR; TCRdb keeps in-frame clones, though not all of them. Of tens of thousands of clones detected, roughly three quarters appear once; the ten largest clones hold roughly 15%. The input for sequencing was peripheral blood, taken from a patient treated with radiotherapy plus ipilimumab. The receptors derive from a human donor with non-small cell lung cancer that progressed on radiotherapy plus ipilimumab. Both conserved end residues are part of each CDR3. D genes are given only for firm matches. Only part of the rows carry a size: once, few, many, or a class if the clone is expanded.

size	D	V	J	CDR3	DNA
-	TRBD1	TRBV30	TRBJ2-6	CAWARDRGRGANVLTF	TGTGCCTGGGCCCGGGACAGGGGGCGCGGGGCCAACGTCCTGACTTTC
few	-	TRBV6-4	TRBJ1-1	CASRGSTMAFF	TGTGCCAGCAGGGGGTCTACAATGGCTTTCTTT
-	-	TRBV11-2	TRBJ1-4	CASSPGAGASNEKLFF	TGTGCCAGCAGCCCCGGTGCGGGGGCTTCCAATGAAAAACTGTTTTTT
-	TRBD2	TRBV5-1	TRBJ2-1	CASSFSAGGSYNEQFF	TGCGCCAGCAGCTTCTCAGCGGGGGGCTCCTACAATGAGCAGTTCTTC
-	-	TRBV5-1	TRBJ2-7	CASSLFLGFEQYF	TGCGCCAGCAGCTTGTTTCTCGGGTTCGAGCAGTACTTC
few	-	TRBV6-1	TRBJ1-4	CASSERSRTVLGVGKLFF	TGTGCCAGCAGTGAACGTAGTAGGACAGTCCTTGGTGTAGGAAAACTGTTTTTT
few	TRBD2	TRBV2	TRBJ2-7	CASSEESGRANEQYF	TGTGCCAGCAGTGAAGAGAGCGGGAGGGCCAACGAGCAGTACTTC
few	-	TRBV4-3	TRBJ2-5	CASSSTGQETQYF	TGCGCCAGCAGCTCGACGGGGCAAGAGACCCAGTACTTC
-	-	TRBV30	TRBJ2-5	CAWAKAGYQETQYF	TGTGCCTGGGCAAAGGCGGGGTACCAAGAGACCCAGTACTTC
-	TRBD1	TRBV6-1	TRBJ1-4	CATTGVLAELFF	TGTGCCACAACAGGGGTCCTCGCCGAACTGTTTTTT
-	-	TRBV27	TRBJ2-7	CASSPSGASYEQYF	TGTGCCAGCAGTCCGTCAGGGGCCTCCTACGAGCAGTACTTC
-	-	TRBV9	TRBJ2-2	CASSARMGLADLSRGTGELFF	TGTGCCAGCAGCGCGAGGATGGGCTTGGCAGACCTCTCGAGGGGCACCGGGGAGCTGTTTTTT
-	-	TRBV5-4	TRBJ2-2	CASSSRSRGGTPGELFF	TGTGCCAGCAGCTCACGATCGAGGGGGGGTACTCCCGGGGAGCTGTTTTTT
-	-	TRBV5-1	TRBJ2-2	CASSSRGATGELFF	TGCGCCAGCAGCTCTAGGGGAGCAACCGGGGAGCTGTTTTTT
-	-	TRBV18	TRBJ1-2	CASSPPFSLRGGYTF	TGTGCCAGCTCACCACCTTTCTCACTCCGGGGTGGCTACACCTTC
-	-	TRBV19	TRBJ2-2	CASKIRTGELFF	TGTGCCAGTAAGATCAGGACCGGGGAGCTGTTTTTT
-	-	TRBV5-1	TRBJ1-1	CASSLAAGTEAFF	TGCGCCAGCAGCTTGGCCGCGGGGACTGAAGCTTTCTTT
-	-	TRBV27	TRBJ1-2	CASLPEGTSNYGYTF	TGTGCCAGCTTACCAGAGGGAACCTCCAACTATGGCTACACCTTC
few	TRBD2	TRBV10-2	TRBJ2-1	CASSFGTSGYNEQFF	TGCGCCAGCAGTTTCGGGACTAGCGGCTACAATGAGCAGTTCTTC
few	-	TRBV6-5	TRBJ2-2	CASSYGGDGAGELFF	TGTGCCAGCAGTTACGGCGGGGATGGGGCCGGGGAGCTGTTTTTT
-	TRBD1	TRBV7-9	TRBJ1-5	CASSLQGANQPQHF	TGTGCCAGCAGCTTACAGGGGGCGAATCAGCCCCAGCATTTT
-	TRBD1	TRBV9	TRBJ2-7	CASSLGTVATYEQYF	TGTGCCAGCAGCCTCGGGACAGTTGCCACCTACGAGCAGTACTTC
few	-	TRBV6-1	TRBJ1-2	CASSEKPTNYGYTF	TGTGCCAGCAGTGAAAAACCGACTAACTATGGCTACACCTTC
-	-	TRBV29-1	TRBJ1-1	CSVAPALLGATNTEAFF	TGCAGCGTCGCCCCGGCCCTTCTTGGGGCAACAAACACTGAAGCTTTCTTT
few	TRBD2	TRBV9	TRBJ2-1	CASSVLAGGRGEQFF	TGTGCCAGCAGCGTCCTAGCGGGGGGGCGCGGTGAGCAGTTCTTC